Shown below are 8 T cell receptor beta chains from a single sample sequenced in a study of T cell responses to AZD1222 COVID-19 vaccine. Some clones are missing from TCRdb's copy, which holds only in-frame ones; the method was immunoSEQ multiplex PCR. The data contain approximately 170,000 clones, roughly nine tenths of them singletons. Sequenced material: peripheral blood, taken on day 0 of AZD1222 vaccination. These receptors were collected from an adult in good health.

This clone has a single count. The J gene is TRBJ2-5, the V gene TRBV19; D is unclear. The CDR3 has 13 amino acids. Germline CDR1 LNHDA, CDR2 SQIVND (reference sequence). Trimming stripped 5 bases from V and 5 bases from J, with 12 bases between. The CDR3 sequence: CASSWGARETQYF. CDR3 bases: TGTGCCAGTAGTTGGGGTGCTCGTGAGACCCAGTACTTC.

The chain carries TRBV5-4 and TRBJ1-6, with D unclear. Trimming took 6 bases from V and 6 from J, leaving 19 bases between them. The germline CDR1 and CDR2 sequences are SGHNT and YYREEE (reference sequence). The CDR3 has 16 amino acids. In DNA, the CDR3 is TGTGCCAGCAAGGCGATAGGGTTGGATTCTAATTCACCCCTCCACTTT. It is translated as CASKAIGLDSNSPLHF.

The chain is built from TRBV3-1 (or the pseudogene TRBV3-2) and TRBJ2-3, with D perhaps assigned TRBD1 or TRBD2 (5 bases each). The germline V gene has CDR1 LGHDT and CDR2 YNNKEL (reference sequence). Trimming took 1 base from V and 2 from J, leaving 16 bases between them. The CDR3 sequence is 17 residues long. The CDR3 loop reads CASSQVWDQATTDTQYF. Written as DNA, the CDR3 is TGTGCCAGCAGCCAAGTGTGGGACCAAGCTACCACAGATACGCAGTATTTT.

This chain joins TRBV2 and TRBJ2-7; the match to TRBD1 covers 8 bases. CDR3 length: 12 residues. CDR1 SNHLY and CDR2 FYNNEI come from the germline V gene. V shed 11 bases, J shed 3 bases, and the junction held 6 bases outside the gene matches. The CDR3 is CAVTGVSYEQYV. As DNA, the CDR3 is TGTGCCGTGACAGGGGTAAGCTACGAGCAGTACGTC.

This chain connects TRBV7-9 to TRBJ2-7; D is perhaps TRBD1 (6 bases). CDR1 is SEHNR and CDR2 is FQNEAQ in the germline V gene (reference sequence). Trimming removed 5 bases at V and 7 bases at J, with 21 bases between. The CDR3 length is 15 residues. The CDR3: CASSPPVSGHWEQYF. CDR3 nucleotides: TGTGCCAGCAGCCCTCCTGTCTCGGGACACTGGGAGCAGTACTTC.

The chain is built from TRBV7-9 and TRBJ2-7; the D gene is possibly TRBD2 (5 bases). This CDR3 is 13 amino acids long. Trimming left V 0 bases short and J 4 bases short, with 7 bases between. Germline CDR1 and CDR2: SEHNR and FQNEAQ (reference sequence). The CDR3 DNA is TGTGCCAGCAGCTTAGCCACGGGGTACGAGCAGTACTTC. This codes for CASSLATGYEQYF.

V gene TRBV21-1 combines with J gene TRBJ2-5; the DNA was not compared with TRBD2, the D call given in the table. TRBV21-1 corresponds to a pseudogene. The CDR3 consists of 20 residues. The chain's CDR3 is CASSWTSGGHSPYLQETQYF. The CDR3, as DNA: TGTGCCAGCAGCTGGACTAGCGGGGGCCACTCGCCTTATTTGCAAGAGACCCAGTACTTC.

The chain uses TRBV7-3 and TRBJ2-1, with D possibly matching TRBD1 (6 bases). Germline V gene lookup returns CDR1 SGHTA and CDR2 FQGTGA. V was cut by 5 bases and J by 4 bases, with 15 bases left in between. The CDR3 covers 15 residues. In DNA, the CDR3 is TGTGCCAGCAGCAACCTCCCAGGGGATTACAATGAGCAGTTCTTC. Its protein product is CASSNLPGDYNEQFF.